By sample fraction, the clone carrying this T cell receptor beta chain is medium-sized. Its specificity is not known. Only in-frame clones appear in the TCRdb table, and some are missing; sequencing was by immunoSEQ multiplex PCR. The sample consists of around 4,700 clones, around 54% of them appearing once. This entry comes from a study of STAT3 mutations in large granular lymphocyte leukemia. Study outcomes and limitations: Every T-LGLL patient had at least one immunodominant TCRbeta clonotype.

V shed 9 bases and J shed 8 bases, with 14 bases lying between them. The CDR3 extends over 13 amino acids. Germline values: CDR1 MDHEN, CDR2 SYDVKM. The sequencing sample was made of peripheral blood mononuclear cells. This TCR was recovered from a man aged 55 to 70 with T-cell large granular lymphocyte leukemia. Some clones in this sample may be carry-over from other donors' samples. The chain uses TRBV28 and TRBJ1-6; D gene uncertain. In nucleotides, the CDR3 is TGTGCCAGTAGACCGCCGGGATATTCACCCCTCCACTTT. This translates into CASRPPGYSPLHF.